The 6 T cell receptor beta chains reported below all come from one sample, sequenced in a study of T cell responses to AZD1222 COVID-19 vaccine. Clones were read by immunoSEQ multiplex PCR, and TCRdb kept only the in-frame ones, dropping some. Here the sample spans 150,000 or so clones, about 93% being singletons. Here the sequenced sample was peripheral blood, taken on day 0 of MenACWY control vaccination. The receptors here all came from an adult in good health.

DNA for the CDR3: TGCAGTGCTAGTCGGACGGTCAAAGAGACCCAGTACTTC. This sequence encodes CSASRTVKETQYF. The chain couples TRBV20-1 to TRBJ2-5; D is unresolved. CDR1 DFQATT and CDR2 SNEGSKA come from the germline V gene (reference sequence). V shed 3 bases and J shed 3 bases, with 11 bases lying between them. The CDR3 sequence is 13 residues long.

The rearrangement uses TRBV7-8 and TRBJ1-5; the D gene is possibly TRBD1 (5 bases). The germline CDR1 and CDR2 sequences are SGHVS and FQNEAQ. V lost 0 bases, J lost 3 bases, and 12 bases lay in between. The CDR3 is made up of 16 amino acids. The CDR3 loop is CASSLAYRQPNQPQHF. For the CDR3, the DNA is TGTGCCAGCAGCTTAGCGTATAGACAGCCCAATCAGCCCCAGCATTTT. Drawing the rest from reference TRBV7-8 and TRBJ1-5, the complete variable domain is GAGVSQSPRYKVAKRGQDVALRCDPISGHVSLFWYQQALGQGPEFLTYFQNEAQLDKSGLPSDRFFAERPEGSVSTLKIQRTQQEDSAVYLCASSLAYRQPNQPQHFGDGTRLSIL.

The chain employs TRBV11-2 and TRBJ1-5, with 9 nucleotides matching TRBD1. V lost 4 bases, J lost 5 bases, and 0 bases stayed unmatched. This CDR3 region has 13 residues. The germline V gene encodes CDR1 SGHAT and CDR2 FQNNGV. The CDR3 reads CASSWTGDQPQHF. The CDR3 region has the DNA TGTGCCAGCAGCTGGACAGGGGATCAGCCCCAGCATTTT. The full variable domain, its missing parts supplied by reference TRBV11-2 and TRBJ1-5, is EAGVAQSPRYKIIEKRQSVAFWCNPISGHATLYWYQQILGQGPKLLIQFQNNGVVDDSQLPKDRFSAERLKGVDSTLKIQPAKLEDSAVYLCASSWTGDQPQHFGDGTRLSIL.

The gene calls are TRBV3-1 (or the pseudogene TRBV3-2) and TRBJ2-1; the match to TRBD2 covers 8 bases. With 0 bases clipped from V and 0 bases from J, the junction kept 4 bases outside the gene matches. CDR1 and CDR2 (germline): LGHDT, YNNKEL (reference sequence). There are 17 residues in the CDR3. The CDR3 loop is CASSQDRSGGSYNEQFF. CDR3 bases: TGTGCCAGCAGCCAAGATAGGAGCGGGGGCTCCTACAATGAGCAGTTCTTC.

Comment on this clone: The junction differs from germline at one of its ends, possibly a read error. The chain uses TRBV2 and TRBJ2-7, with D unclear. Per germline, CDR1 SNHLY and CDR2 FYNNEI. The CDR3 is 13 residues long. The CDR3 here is CASSENGSGSWGF. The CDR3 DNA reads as TGTGCCAGCAGTGAGAACGGGTCCGGGTCCTGGGGCTTC.

CDR3 nucleotides: TGTGCCAGCAGGGCAAAGGGGACGTGGGATGAGCAGTTCTTC. It specifies CASRAKGTWDEQFF. V gene TRBV6-5 combines with J gene TRBJ2-1; the D call may be TRBD1 or TRBD2 (5 bases each). The CDR3 is 14 amino acids. Germline lookup yields CDR1 MNHEY and CDR2 SVGAGI. Trimming removed 6 bases at V and 8 bases at J, with 17 bases between.